This entry features one T cell receptor beta chain sequence. Between the trimmed V and J ends, which lost 4 bases and 7 bases, there was a span of 14 bases. The CDR3 length is 13 residues. Germline V gene data show CDR1 as SGHTS and CDR2 as YDEGEE. These data come from a study of blood T cell repertoires in COVID-19. Study as a whole: Specimens from acute and convalescent COVID-19 originated in the United States, Italy and Spain.

The protocol was immunoSEQ multiplex PCR, while the TCRdb copy is restricted to in-frame clones and leaves out a portion. Of about 260,000 clones in the sample, about nine tenths are singletons; the top ten hold about 1.6%. This TCR came from a woman in her thirties or forties who had recovered from COVID-19. The V and J genes are TRBV5-8 and TRBJ2-5; TRBD1 might be the D (5 bases). Input material: peripheral blood. CDR3 DNA sequence: TGTGCCAGCAGCCCTACAGGTCCCGGGACCCAGTACTTC. This encodes CASSPTGPGTQYF.